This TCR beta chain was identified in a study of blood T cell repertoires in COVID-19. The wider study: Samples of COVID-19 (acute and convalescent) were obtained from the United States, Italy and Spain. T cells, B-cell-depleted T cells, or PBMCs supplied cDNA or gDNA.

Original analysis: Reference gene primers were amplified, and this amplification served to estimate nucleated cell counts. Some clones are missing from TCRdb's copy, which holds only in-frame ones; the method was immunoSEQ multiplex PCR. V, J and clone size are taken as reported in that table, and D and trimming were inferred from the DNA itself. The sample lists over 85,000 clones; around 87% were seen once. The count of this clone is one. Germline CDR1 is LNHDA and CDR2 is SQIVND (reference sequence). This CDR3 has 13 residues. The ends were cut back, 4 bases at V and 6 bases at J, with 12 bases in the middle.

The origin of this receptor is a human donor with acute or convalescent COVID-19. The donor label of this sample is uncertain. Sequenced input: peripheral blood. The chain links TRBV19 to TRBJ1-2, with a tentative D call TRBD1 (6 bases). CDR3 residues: CASSKGGADGYTF. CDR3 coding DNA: TGTGCCAGTAGTAAAGGGGGGGCGGATGGCTACACCTTC.